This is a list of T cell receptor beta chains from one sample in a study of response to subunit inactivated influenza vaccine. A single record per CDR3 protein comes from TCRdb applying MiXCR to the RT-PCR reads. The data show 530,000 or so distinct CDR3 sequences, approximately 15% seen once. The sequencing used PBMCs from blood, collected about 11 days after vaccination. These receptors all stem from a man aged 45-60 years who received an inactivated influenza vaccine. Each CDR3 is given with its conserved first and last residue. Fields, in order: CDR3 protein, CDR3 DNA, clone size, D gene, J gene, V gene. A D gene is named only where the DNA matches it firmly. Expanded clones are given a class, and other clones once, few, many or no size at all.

CDR3aa: CASSLEGRIKDEQFF; CDR3nt: TGTGCCAGCAGTTTAGAAGGCAGGATTAAGGATGAGCAGTTCTTC; abundance: NA; d_gene: NA; j_gene: TRBJ2-1; v_gene: TRBV12-3/TRBV12-4
CDR3aa: CASSPPGLVRQYF; CDR3nt: TGTGCCAGCAGTCCACCGGGACTAGTTCGGCAGTACTTC; abundance: NA; d_gene: TRBD2; j_gene: TRBJ2-7; v_gene: TRBV6-1
CDR3aa: CASSQLTENTGELFF; CDR3nt: TGTGCCAGCAGCCAATTGACAGAGAACACCGGGGAGCTGTTTTTT; abundance: few; d_gene: NA; j_gene: TRBJ2-2; v_gene: TRBV6-1
CDR3aa: CASREGLYEQYF; CDR3nt: TGTGCCAGCAGGGAGGGACTCTACGAGCAGTACTTC; abundance: NA; d_gene: NA; j_gene: TRBJ2-7; v_gene: TRBV2
CDR3aa: CASSYSIGRSTDTQYF; CDR3nt: TGTGCCAGCAGTTACTCGATCGGGAGAAGCACAGATACGCAGTATTTT; abundance: NA; d_gene: NA; j_gene: TRBJ2-3; v_gene: TRBV6-2/TRBV6-3
CDR3aa: CASSHRGNEQFF; CDR3nt: TGTGCCAGCAGCCACCGCGGCAATGAGCAGTTCTTC; abundance: many; d_gene: NA; j_gene: TRBJ2-1; v_gene: TRBV12-3/TRBV12-4
CDR3aa: CSASRRIAYEQYF; CDR3nt: TGCAGTGCTAGTCGTCGGATAGCCTACGAGCAGTACTTC; abundance: NA; d_gene: NA; j_gene: TRBJ2-7; v_gene: TRBV20-1
CDR3aa: CSATGTGVSPLHF; CDR3nt: TGCAGTGCTACCGGGACAGGAGTTTCACCCCTCCACTTT; abundance: many; d_gene: TRBD1; j_gene: TRBJ1-6; v_gene: TRBV20-1
CDR3aa: CASSQEAAGTEAFF; CDR3nt: TGCGCCAGCAGCCAAGAGGCGGCGGGCACTGAAGCTTTCTTT; abundance: few; d_gene: NA; j_gene: TRBJ1-1; v_gene: TRBV4-3
CDR3aa: CASSPRTGSNQPQHF; CDR3nt: TGTGCCAGCAGCCCTCGGACAGGGAGCAATCAGCCCCAGCATTTT; abundance: few; d_gene: TRBD1; j_gene: TRBJ1-5; v_gene: TRBV4-2
CDR3aa: CASSYLAGGHEQFF; CDR3nt: TGTGCCAGCAGTTACCTAGCGGGGGGCCATGAGCAGTTCTTC; abundance: NA; d_gene: TRBD2; j_gene: TRBJ2-1; v_gene: TRBV6-2/TRBV6-3
CDR3aa: CASSSDYYEQYF; CDR3nt: TGTGCCAGCAGTTCCGACTACTACGAGCAGTACTTC; abundance: many; d_gene: NA; j_gene: TRBJ2-7; v_gene: TRBV12-3/TRBV12-4
CDR3aa: CATHPGTGGYGYTF; CDR3nt: TGTGCCACACACCCCGGGACAGGGGGCTATGGCTACACCTTC; abundance: NA; d_gene: TRBD1; j_gene: TRBJ1-2; v_gene: TRBV10-3
CDR3aa: CAVAGGPTGELFF; CDR3nt: TGTGCCGTAGCGGGAGGGCCGACCGGGGAGCTGTTTTTT; abundance: few; d_gene: TRBD2; j_gene: TRBJ2-2; v_gene: TRBV6-2/TRBV6-3
CDR3aa: CASSYRQRGRVPEAFF; CDR3nt: TGTGCCAGCAGCTATCGGCAGCGGGGACGAGTCCCTGAAGCTTTCTTT; abundance: NA; d_gene: NA; j_gene: TRBJ1-1; v_gene: TRBV4-2
CDR3aa: CASSQVLIRGRGLLSTEAFF; CDR3nt: TGCGCCAGCAGCCAAGTGCTAATCCGAGGCAGGGGCCTGTTGAGCACTGAAGCTTTCTTT; abundance: few; d_gene: NA; j_gene: TRBJ1-1; v_gene: TRBV4-1
CDR3aa: CSARDFFQGNTEAFF; CDR3nt: TGCAGTGCTAGAGATTTTTTCCAGGGGAACACTGAAGCTTTCTTT; abundance: few; d_gene: NA; j_gene: TRBJ1-1; v_gene: TRBV20-1
CDR3aa: CAISGPGRFMASTDTQYF; CDR3nt: TGTGCCATCAGTGGACCGGGGAGGTTTATGGCCAGCACAGATACGCAGTATTTT; abundance: once; d_gene: NA; j_gene: TRBJ2-3; v_gene: TRBV10-3
CDR3aa: CASSWQGPGYEQYF; CDR3nt: TGTGCCAGCAGCTGGCAGGGCCCTGGATACGAGCAGTACTTC; abundance: NA; d_gene: NA; j_gene: TRBJ2-7; v_gene: TRBV11-1
CDR3aa: CSVDRANYGYTF; CDR3nt: TGCAGCGTTGATAGAGCTAACTATGGCTACACCTTC; abundance: few; d_gene: NA; j_gene: TRBJ1-2; v_gene: TRBV29-1
CDR3aa: CASKASGNTIYF; CDR3nt: TGTGCCAGCAAAGCATCTGGAAACACCATATATTTT; abundance: NA; d_gene: NA; j_gene: TRBJ1-3; v_gene: TRBV6-6
CDR3aa: CSARVGTGSTEAFF; CDR3nt: TGCAGTGCTAGAGTGGGGACAGGGAGTACTGAAGCTTTCTTT; abundance: NA; d_gene: TRBD1; j_gene: TRBJ1-1; v_gene: TRBV20-1
CDR3aa: CASSYDPDNSPLHF; CDR3nt: TGTGCCAGCAGTTACGATCCAGATAATTCACCCCTCCACTTT; abundance: NA; d_gene: NA; j_gene: TRBJ1-6; v_gene: TRBV6-5
CDR3aa: CASSQDLLLAGAETQYF; CDR3nt: TGCGCCAGCAGCCAAGATTTGTTACTAGCGGGAGCAGAGACCCAGTACTTC; abundance: few; d_gene: TRBD2; j_gene: TRBJ2-5; v_gene: TRBV4-1
CDR3aa: CASSVVGLAGEQYF; CDR3nt: TGTGCCAGCAGTGTGGTGGGGCTAGCTGGAGAGCAGTACTTC; abundance: NA; d_gene: NA; j_gene: TRBJ2-7; v_gene: TRBV2
CDR3aa: CASSPGHRNTGELFF; CDR3nt: TGTGCCAGCAGCCCGGGACATAGGAACACCGGGGAGCTGTTTTTT; abundance: NA; d_gene: NA; j_gene: TRBJ2-2; v_gene: TRBV5-6
CDR3aa: CASSYGGSSGTDTQYF; CDR3nt: TGTGCCAGCAGTTACGGTGGGAGTAGTGGCACAGATACGCAGTATTTT; abundance: NA; d_gene: NA; j_gene: TRBJ2-3; v_gene: TRBV6-5
CDR3aa: CSVEIAGVYEQYF; CDR3nt: TGCAGCGTTGAAATAGCGGGAGTCTACGAGCAGTACTTC; abundance: NA; d_gene: TRBD2; j_gene: TRBJ2-7; v_gene: TRBV29-1
CDR3aa: CASRRTGLATGELFF; CDR3nt: TGTGCCAGCAGAAGGACAGGGCTGGCCACCGGGGAGCTGTTTTTT; abundance: NA; d_gene: TRBD1; j_gene: TRBJ2-2; v_gene: TRBV6-1
CDR3aa: CSVETSRTAGNTIYF; CDR3nt: TGCAGCGTTGAAACGAGTCGGACGGCTGGAAACACCATATATTTT; abundance: many; d_gene: NA; j_gene: TRBJ1-3; v_gene: TRBV29-1
CDR3aa: CATGQGSFANVLTF; CDR3nt: TGTGCCACGGGACAGGGAAGTTTTGCCAACGTCCTGACTTTC; abundance: few; d_gene: TRBD1; j_gene: TRBJ2-6; v_gene: TRBV10-3
CDR3aa: CAREDRNTGELFF; CDR3nt: TGTGCCCGCGAGGACAGGAACACCGGGGAGCTGTTTTTT; abundance: few; d_gene: NA; j_gene: TRBJ2-2; v_gene: TRBV5-4
CDR3aa: CASSIRTPYEQFF; CDR3nt: TGTGCCAGCAGTATCCGGACCCCGTATGAGCAGTTCTTC; abundance: few; d_gene: NA; j_gene: TRBJ2-1; v_gene: TRBV28
CDR3aa: CAIRVDRRGSGELFF; CDR3nt: TGTGCCATCAGAGTAGACAGAAGAGGGTCCGGGGAGCTGTTTTTT; abundance: few; d_gene: NA; j_gene: TRBJ2-2; v_gene: TRBV10-3
CDR3aa: CSARIQNSGRINEQFF; CDR3nt: TGCAGTGCTAGGATACAAAATAGCGGGAGGATCAATGAGCAGTTCTTC; abundance: few; d_gene: TRBD2; j_gene: TRBJ2-1; v_gene: TRBV20-1
CDR3aa: CASSSAGTLYNEQFF; CDR3nt: TGTGCCAGCAGCTCAGCCGGGACTTTATACAATGAGCAGTTCTTC; abundance: few; d_gene: NA; j_gene: TRBJ2-1; v_gene: TRBV7-2
CDR3aa: CASSAGQIDEKLFF; CDR3nt: TGCGCCAGCAGCGCGGGACAGATAGATGAAAAACTGTTTTTT; abundance: NA; d_gene: TRBD1; j_gene: TRBJ1-4; v_gene: TRBV5-1
CDR3aa: CASGRDRGNEQYF; CDR3nt: TGTGCCAGCGGCCGGGACAGGGGCAACGAGCAGTACTTC; abundance: once; d_gene: TRBD1; j_gene: TRBJ2-7; v_gene: TRBV27
CDR3aa: CASSPTGTDHYGYTF; CDR3nt: TGTGCCAGCAGCCCAACCGGGACAGACCACTATGGCTACACCTTC; abundance: NA; d_gene: TRBD1; j_gene: TRBJ1-2; v_gene: TRBV3-1
CDR3aa: CASSNRDRAIYNTGELFF; CDR3nt: TGTGCCAGCAGTAACCGGGACAGGGCTATTTATAACACCGGGGAGCTGTTTTTT; abundance: few; d_gene: TRBD1; j_gene: TRBJ2-2; v_gene: TRBV12-3/TRBV12-4